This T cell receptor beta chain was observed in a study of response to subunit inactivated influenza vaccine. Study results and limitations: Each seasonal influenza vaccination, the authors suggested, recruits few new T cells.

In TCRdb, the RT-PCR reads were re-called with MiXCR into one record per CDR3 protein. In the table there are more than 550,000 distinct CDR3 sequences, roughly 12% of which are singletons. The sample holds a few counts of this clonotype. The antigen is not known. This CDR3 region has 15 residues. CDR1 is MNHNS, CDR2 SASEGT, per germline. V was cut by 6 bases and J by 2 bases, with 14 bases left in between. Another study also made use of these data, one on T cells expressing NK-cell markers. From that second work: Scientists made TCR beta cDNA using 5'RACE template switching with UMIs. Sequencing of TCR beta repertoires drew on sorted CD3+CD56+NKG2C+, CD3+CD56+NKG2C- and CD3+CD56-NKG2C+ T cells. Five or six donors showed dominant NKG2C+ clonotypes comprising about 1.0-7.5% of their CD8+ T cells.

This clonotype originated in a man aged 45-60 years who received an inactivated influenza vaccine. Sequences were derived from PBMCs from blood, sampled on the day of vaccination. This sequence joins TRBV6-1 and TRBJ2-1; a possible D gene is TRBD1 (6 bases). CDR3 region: CASRNRDIAYNEQFF. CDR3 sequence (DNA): TGTGCCAGCAGGAACCGGGACATAGCCTACAATGAGCAGTTCTTC.